What follows is one T cell receptor (beta chain) and its context. The target antigen is unknown. This record belongs to a study of cytomegalovirus exposure and HLA in healthy donors. General study findings and limits: Prior analysis indicated that the majority of TCR beta V segments exhibited productivity approximately 87% or approximately 30% of the time. Three chains linked to CMV were shown in vitro to be specific for CMV antigens. In a later analysis, a genetic analysis reported fewer productive-TCR N-insertions in an Asian-associated ancestry cluster than the cohort average.

Use of 60 Vbeta and 13 Jbeta primers characterized the PCR. The assay was immunoSEQ multiplex PCR, and TCRdb's table has in-frame clones only and misses some. This sample has 50,000 or so clones, with approximately 52% found just once. The germline CDR1 and CDR2 sequences are SGHDT and YYEEEE. The CDR3 is 14 residues long. Trimming removed 2 bases at V and 5 bases at J, with 11 bases between. Sequencing was carried out using PBMCs. The V call is TRBV5-6, the J call TRBJ2-1; D call uncertain. This receptor was obtained from a human donor in good health. As DNA, the CDR3 is TGTGCCAGCAGCTTCTCGGGTAGCCACAATGAGCAGTTCTTC. It specifies CASSFSGSHNEQFF.